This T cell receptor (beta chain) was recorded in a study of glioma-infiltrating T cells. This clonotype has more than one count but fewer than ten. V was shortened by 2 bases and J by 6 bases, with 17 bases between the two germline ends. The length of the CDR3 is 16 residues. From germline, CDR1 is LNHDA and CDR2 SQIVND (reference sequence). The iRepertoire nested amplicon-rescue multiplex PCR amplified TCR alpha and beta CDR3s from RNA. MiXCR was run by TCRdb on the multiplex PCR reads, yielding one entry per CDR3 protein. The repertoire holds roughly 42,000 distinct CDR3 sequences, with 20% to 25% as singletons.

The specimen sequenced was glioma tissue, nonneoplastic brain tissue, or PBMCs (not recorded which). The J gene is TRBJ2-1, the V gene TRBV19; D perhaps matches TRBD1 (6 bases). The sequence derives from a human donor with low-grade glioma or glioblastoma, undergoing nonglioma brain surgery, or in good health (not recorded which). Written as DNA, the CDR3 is TGTGCCAGTAGTATAAGGGCAGGGGCCAGGGGCAATGAGCAGTTCTTC. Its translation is CASSIRAGARGNEQFF. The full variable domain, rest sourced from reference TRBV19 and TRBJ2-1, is DGGITQSPKYLFRKEGQNVTLSCEQNLNHDAMYWYRQDPGQGLRLIYYSQIVNDFQKGDIAEGYSVSREKKESFPLTVTSAQKNPTAFYLCASSIRAGARGNEQFFGPGTRLTVL.